A single sample gave rise to the 8 T cell receptor beta chains below, sequenced in a study of blood T cell repertoires in COVID-19. Libraries were prepared by immunoSEQ multiplex PCR; TCRdb keeps only in-frame clonotypes and omits some of them. The data contain 100,000 to 150,000 clones, roughly nine tenths of them singletons. The sequenced sample consisted of peripheral blood. Receptors were obtained from a woman in her 70s with COVID-19, enrolled during active disease.

The V call is TRBV5-6, the J call TRBJ1-4; TRBD1 might be the D (5 bases). Per the germline V gene, CDR1 is SGHDT and CDR2 is YYEEEE. Trimming took off 7 bases at V and 5 bases at J, with 21 bases between the two ends. The CDR3 spans 16 residues. CDR3 loop: CASALGRGGLNEKLFF. The CDR3 nucleotides are TGTGCCAGCGCCCTGGGTCGCGGGGGACTAAATGAAAAACTGTTTTTT.

This chain uses TRBV27 with TRBJ1-6; unclear D gene. The ends were cut back, 4 bases at V and 6 bases at J, with 10 bases in the middle. Per germline, CDR1 MNHEY and CDR2 SMNVEV (reference sequence). The CDR3 runs 14 residues. The chain's CDR3 is CASSYGLFNSPLHF. The CDR3 DNA reads TGTGCCAGCAGTTATGGACTTTTTAATTCACCCCTCCACTTT.

This chain uses TRBV19 with TRBJ2-1; the D gene is possibly TRBD1 (6 bases). V lost 3 bases and J 7 bases, leaving 16 bases between the germline ends. CDR3 length equals 15 residues. Per the germline V gene, CDR1 is LNHDA and CDR2 is SQIVND (reference sequence). CDR3 residues: CASSIRDTVGNEQFF. The CDR3 coding sequence is TGTGCCAGTAGTATCCGGGACACCGTAGGGAATGAGCAGTTCTTC.

With regard to this clone: The junction shows a germline mismatch at one end, possibly a read error. The chain links TRBV7-7 to TRBJ2-5, with 13 bases lining up with TRBD2. The CDR3 length is 16 residues. Germline V gives CDR1 SSHAT, CDR2 FNYEAQ (reference sequence). CDR3: CASSLGLAGAQETQYF. The CDR3 DNA is TGTGCTAGCAGCTTAGGACTAGCGGGGGCCCAAGAGACCCAGTACTTC. Full variable domain (rest looked up from reference TRBV7-7 and TRBJ2-5): GAGVSQSPRYKVTKRGQDVTLRCDPISSHATLYWYQQALGQGPEFLTYFNYEAQPDKSGLPSDRFSAERPEGSISTLTIQRTEQRDSAMYRCASSLGLAGAQETQYFGPGTRLLVL.

This chain joins TRBV30 and TRBJ1-2; unclear D gene. Germline-derived CDR1 and CDR2 are GTSNPN and SVGIG (reference sequence). The CDR3 sequence is 13 residues long. Between the trimmed V and J ends, which lost 7 bases and 1 base, there was a span of 13 bases. CDR3 DNA: TGTGCCTACACAGAGAACATTAACTATGGCTACACCTTC. It is translated as CAYTENINYGYTF.

The gene calls are TRBV5-3 and TRBJ1-4, with 8 nucleotides matching TRBD1. TRBV5-3 is filed as an ORF, its function uncertain. With 3 bases clipped from V and 0 bases from J, the junction kept 4 bases outside the gene matches. The CDR3 extends over 16 amino acids. The CDR3 region is CARSSDRDATNEKLFF. The CDR3 nucleotides read TGTGCCAGAAGCTCGGACAGGGACGCAACTAATGAAAAACTGTTTTTT.

CDR3 residues: CSASNQLAGAPYNEQFF. In nucleotides, the CDR3 is TGCAGTGCTAGTAATCAACTAGCGGGGGCCCCCTACAATGAGCAGTTCTTC. The chain combines TRBV20-1 with TRBJ2-1; 11 nucleotides line up with TRBD2. In germline, CDR1 is DFQATT, CDR2 SNEGSKA (reference sequence). This CDR3 region has 17 residues. Trimming at V came to 3 bases and at J to 2 bases, leaving 9 bases not matched to a gene.

The chain has TRBV7-2 and TRBJ2-7; D remains ambiguous. CDR1 SGHTA and CDR2 FQGNSA come from the germline V gene. The CDR3 sequence is 13 residues long. V was clipped by 1 base and J by 1 base, with 5 bases between them. CDR3 sequence reads: CASSLDGSYEQYF. DNA of the CDR3: TGTGCCAGCAGCTTAGACGGGTCCTACGAGCAGTACTTC.